These 4 T cell receptor beta chains were sequenced from one sample in a study of technical replicates of blood from a handful of donors. The repertoire was sequenced with immunoSEQ multiplex PCR; TCRdb's copy has only in-frame clones and lacks some. This table holds around 70,000 clones, approximately 95% found once. Sequences were obtained from T cells isolated from PBMCs. The receptors stem from a human donor in good health.

The genes are TRBV5-1 and TRBJ2-5; D unclear. CDR3 length: 12 amino acids. V lost 0 bases and J 5 bases, leaving 5 bases between the germline ends. Germline-derived CDR1 and CDR2 are SGHRS and YFSETQ. The CDR3 nucleotides are TGCGCCAGCAGCTTGGGGCCGGAGACCCAGTACTTC. Residues: CASSLGPETQYF.

This chain uses TRBV9 with TRBJ2-7; D gene uncertain. Trimming shortened V by 3 bases and J by 1 base, and 8 bases separated the two germline ends. In germline, CDR1 is SGDLS, CDR2 YYNGEE. CDR3 length: 13 amino acids. The CDR3 reads CASSALSSYEQYF. The DNA of the CDR3 is TGTGCCAGCAGCGCCCTCAGTTCCTACGAGCAGTACTTC.

In this sample, this clone turned up once. The rearrangement links TRBV2 to TRBJ2-1; D possibly corresponds to TRBD1 (6 bases). The CDR3 is 15 amino acids. Germline loops: CDR1 SNHLY, CDR2 FYNNEI. V was pared by 8 bases and J by 7 bases, with 21 bases between. CDR3 in DNA: TGTGCCAGCGATGGTCGGCAGGGGTTTGGGAATGAGCAGTTCTTC. Its translation: CASDGRQGFGNEQFF.

This chain connects TRBV5-4 to TRBJ2-1; maybe TRBD2 (6 bases). This CDR3 contains 15 residues. V lost 2 bases and J lost 0, with 9 bases in between. Germline CDR1 and CDR2: SGHNT and YYREEE (reference sequence). The CDR3 sequence: CASSLVGGSYNEQFF. The CDR3 DNA reads TGTGCCAGCAGCTTAGTGGGGGGCTCCTACAATGAGCAGTTCTTC.